A selection of T cell receptor beta chains follows, all from one sample in a study of blood T cell repertoires in COVID-19. Assay: immunoSEQ multiplex PCR; the TCRdb copy retains only in-frame clones and omits some. The sample lists 350,000 to 450,000 clones; around four fifths were seen once. Sequencing input: PBMCs or T cells enriched from blood (not recorded which). These receptors all stem from a woman in her 50s who had recovered from COVID-19. Each CDR3 is given with its conserved first and last residue. A D gene is named only where the DNA matches it firmly. Clone size appears in some rows only: once, few, many, or a class for an expanded clone.

TGTGCCAGCAGCAACGTACAGGGGAGAAACACTGAAGCTTTCTTT,CASSNVQGRNTEAFF,TRBD1,TRBV11-3,-,TRBJ1-1
TGTGCCAGCAGTGACAGGGGGCTTGGCTCACCCCTCCACTTT,CASSDRGLGSPLHF,TRBD1,TRBV2,-,TRBJ1-6
TGTGCCAGCAGCCCCCGACTAGCGGGGGCCGCCTACGAGCAGTACTTC,CASSPRLAGAAYEQYF,TRBD2,TRBV3-1/TRBV3-2,-,TRBJ2-7
TGTGCCAGCAGCGTAGTATCGGGACAGCGCACAGATACGCAGTATTTT,CASSVVSGQRTDTQYF,TRBD1,TRBV9,-,TRBJ2-3
TGCGCCAGCAGCCTAACTCAGGGGCAAGGTCAGCCCCAGCATTTT,CASSLTQGQGQPQHF,-,TRBV5-1,-,TRBJ1-5
TGTGCCAGCAGCCACCGGTATGGCGAGGCGTACTTGGGTGAGCAGTTCTTC,CASSHRYGEAYLGEQFF,-,TRBV7-9,few,TRBJ2-1
TGTGCCAGTACTTCCCAGGACAGACTAAACTATGGCTACACCTTC,CASTSQDRLNYGYTF,-,TRBV19,-,TRBJ1-2
TGTGCCAGTAGTAATGGCATATGGAACACTGAAGCTTTCTTT,CASSNGIWNTEAFF,-,TRBV19,-,TRBJ1-1
TGTGCCAGCAGCTTAGTCGGGTTTCCAGCGGGGGGAGAAAAGACCCAGTACTTC,CASSLVGFPAGGEKTQYF,TRBD2,TRBV7-9,-,TRBJ2-5
TGTGCCAGTAGTAAACCCGGACAGGGCGGGGGAGGCTATGGCTACACCTTC,CASSKPGQGGGGYGYTF,TRBD1,TRBV19,-,TRBJ1-2
TGCGCCAGCAGCCAAGTTAGGGAGAACTACAATGAGCAGTTCTTC,CASSQVRENYNEQFF,-,TRBV4-1,-,TRBJ2-1
TGTGCCATCAGTGAGGTGTCCGGGGGCGAGCAGTACTTC,CAISEVSGGEQYF,-,TRBV10-3,-,TRBJ2-7
TGTGCCAGTACCCCCTTGGGCCTCCCCCTAGGCTACACCTTC,CASTPLGLPLGYTF,-,TRBV19,-,TRBJ1-2
TGTGCCAGCAGCCTTTGGGGGACAGGGAGTTCGAGAGCTTTCTTT,CASSLWGTGSSRAFF,TRBD1,TRBV3-1/TRBV3-2,-,TRBJ1-1
TGTGCCAGCAGCACCAGACAGGGGGCCTACAATGAGCAGTTCTTC,CASSTRQGAYNEQFF,TRBD1,TRBV5-4,once,TRBJ2-1
TGTGCCAGCTCCCGACAGTTGAACACTGAAGCTTTCTTT,CASSRQLNTEAFF,-,TRBV18,-,TRBJ1-1
TGTGCCAGCAGCTCCTGGGGGGCTAGCGGGAGAGATACGCAGTATTTT,CASSSWGASGRDTQYF,TRBD2,TRBV5-6,-,TRBJ2-3
TGTGCCAGCAGTTTATTGGGGGGACGGACTGAAGCTTTCTTT,CASSLLGGRTEAFF,-,TRBV27,-,TRBJ1-1